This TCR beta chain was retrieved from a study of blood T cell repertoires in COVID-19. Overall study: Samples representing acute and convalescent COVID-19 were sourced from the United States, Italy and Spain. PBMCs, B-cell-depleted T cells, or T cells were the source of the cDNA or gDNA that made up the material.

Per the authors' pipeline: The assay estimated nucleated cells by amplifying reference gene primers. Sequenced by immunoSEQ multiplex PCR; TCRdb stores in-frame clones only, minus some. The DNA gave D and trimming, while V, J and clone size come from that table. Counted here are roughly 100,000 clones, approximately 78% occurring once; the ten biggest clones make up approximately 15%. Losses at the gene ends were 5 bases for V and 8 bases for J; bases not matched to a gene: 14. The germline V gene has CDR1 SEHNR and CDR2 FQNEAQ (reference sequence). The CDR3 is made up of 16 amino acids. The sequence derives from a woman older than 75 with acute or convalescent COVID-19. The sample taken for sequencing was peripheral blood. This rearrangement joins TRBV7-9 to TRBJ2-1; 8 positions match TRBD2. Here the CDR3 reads CASSEGVLTSGDEQFF. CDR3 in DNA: TGTGCCAGCAGCGAGGGGGTACTAACTAGCGGCGATGAGCAGTTCTTC.